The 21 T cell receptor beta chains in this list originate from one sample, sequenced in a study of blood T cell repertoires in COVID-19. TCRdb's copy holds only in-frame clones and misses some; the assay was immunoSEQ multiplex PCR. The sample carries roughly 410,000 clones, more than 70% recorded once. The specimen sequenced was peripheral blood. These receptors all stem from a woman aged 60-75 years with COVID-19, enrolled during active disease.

The CDR3 is CASRRTASGNTIYF. For the CDR3, the DNA is TGTGCCAGCAGGCGGACAGCTTCTGGAAACACCATATATTTT. J is TRBJ1-3 and V is TRBV11-2, with D possibly being TRBD1 (6 bases). The germline V and J ends were trimmed by 6 bases and 1 base, with 10 bases remaining between them. The CDR3 has 14 amino acids. The germline gives CDR1 SGHAT, CDR2 FQNNGV.

CDR3 in DNA: TGTGCCTGGGTAATAGGCGGGGGGTCCAATGAGCAGTTCTTC. Translating it yields CAWVIGGGSNEQFF. The rearrangement links TRBV30 to TRBJ2-1, with 8 bases identical to TRBD2. This CDR3 has 14 residues. The germline V gene has CDR1 GTSNPN and CDR2 SVGIG (reference sequence). Germline trimming cut 5 bases from V and 6 bases from J; bases unmatched to any gene: 9.

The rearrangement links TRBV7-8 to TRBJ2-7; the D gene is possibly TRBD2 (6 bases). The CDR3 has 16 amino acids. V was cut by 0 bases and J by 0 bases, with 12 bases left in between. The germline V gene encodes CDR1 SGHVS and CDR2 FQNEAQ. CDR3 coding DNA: TGTGCCAGCAGCTTAGCGGGGGGTGTACGCTCCTACGAGCAGTACTTC. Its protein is CASSLAGGVRSYEQYF.

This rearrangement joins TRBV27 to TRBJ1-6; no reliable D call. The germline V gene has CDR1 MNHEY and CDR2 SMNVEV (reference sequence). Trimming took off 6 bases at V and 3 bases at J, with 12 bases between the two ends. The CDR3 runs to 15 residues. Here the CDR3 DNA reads TGTGCCAGCAGCTTGGGGAGGTTCTATAATTCACCCCTCCACTTT. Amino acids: CASSLGRFYNSPLHF.

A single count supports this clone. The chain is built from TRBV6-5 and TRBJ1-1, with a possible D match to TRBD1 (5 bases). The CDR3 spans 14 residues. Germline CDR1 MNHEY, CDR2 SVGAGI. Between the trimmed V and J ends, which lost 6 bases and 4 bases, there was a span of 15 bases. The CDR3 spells CASSRQFIGTEAFF. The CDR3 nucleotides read TGTGCCAGCAGCAGACAGTTTATTGGCACTGAAGCTTTCTTT.

The CDR3 spells CASRQTGKAFF. CDR3 in DNA: TGTGCCAGCAGGCAGACAGGGAAAGCTTTCTTT. J is TRBJ1-1 and V is TRBV2, with TRBD1 identical over 7 bases. Trimming took 6 bases from V and 9 from J; bases not matched to a gene: 4. This CDR3 is 11 amino acids long. Germline values: CDR1 SNHLY, CDR2 FYNNEI.

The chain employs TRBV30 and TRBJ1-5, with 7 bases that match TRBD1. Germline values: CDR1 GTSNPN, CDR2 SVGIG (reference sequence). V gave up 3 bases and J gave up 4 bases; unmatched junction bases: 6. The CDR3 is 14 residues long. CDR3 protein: CAWRATGENQPQHF. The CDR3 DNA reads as TGTGCCTGGAGGGCAACAGGGGAAAATCAGCCCCAGCATTTT. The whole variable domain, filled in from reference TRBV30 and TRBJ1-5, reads SQTIHQWPATLVQPVGSPLSLECTVEGTSNPNLYWYRQAAGRGLQLLFYSVGIGQISSEVPQNLSASRPQDRQFILSSKKLLLSDSGFYLCAWRATGENQPQHFGDGTRLSIL.

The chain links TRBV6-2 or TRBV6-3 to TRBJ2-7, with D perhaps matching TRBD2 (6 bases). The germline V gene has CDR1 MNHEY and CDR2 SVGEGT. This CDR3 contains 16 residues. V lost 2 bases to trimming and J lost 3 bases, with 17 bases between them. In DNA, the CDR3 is TGTGCCAGCAGTTACCCCCCCGGGGGAAACAACTACGAGCAGTACTTC. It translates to CASSYPPGGNNYEQYF.

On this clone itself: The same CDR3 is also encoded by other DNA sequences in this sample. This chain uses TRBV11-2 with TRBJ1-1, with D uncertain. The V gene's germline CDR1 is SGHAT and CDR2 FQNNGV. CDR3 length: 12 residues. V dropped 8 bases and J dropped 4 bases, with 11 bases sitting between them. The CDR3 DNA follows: TGTGCCAGCTCCTTACGTAGCACTGAAGCTTTCTTT. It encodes CASSLRSTEAFF.

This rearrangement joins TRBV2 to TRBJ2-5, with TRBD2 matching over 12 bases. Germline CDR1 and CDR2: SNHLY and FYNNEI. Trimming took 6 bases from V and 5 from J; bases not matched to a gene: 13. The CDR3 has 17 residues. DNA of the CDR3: TGTGCCAGCAGCATACCCCTAGCGGGGGGGCGTCAGGAGACCCAGTACTTC. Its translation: CASSIPLAGGRQETQYF.

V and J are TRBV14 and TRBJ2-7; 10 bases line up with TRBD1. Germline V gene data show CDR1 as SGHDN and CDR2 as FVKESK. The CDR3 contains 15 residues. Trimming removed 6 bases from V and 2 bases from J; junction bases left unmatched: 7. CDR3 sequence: CASSHTGTGAYEQYF. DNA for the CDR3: TGTGCCAGCAGTCATACCGGGACAGGGGCCTACGAGCAGTACTTC.

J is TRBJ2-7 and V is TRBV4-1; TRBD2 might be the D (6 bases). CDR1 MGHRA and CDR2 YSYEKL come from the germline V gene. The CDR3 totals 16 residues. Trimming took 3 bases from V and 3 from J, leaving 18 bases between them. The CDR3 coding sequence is TGCGCCAGCAGCCAGTACCCCGGAGGGGTGGTCTACGAGCAGTACTTC. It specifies CASSQYPGGVVYEQYF.

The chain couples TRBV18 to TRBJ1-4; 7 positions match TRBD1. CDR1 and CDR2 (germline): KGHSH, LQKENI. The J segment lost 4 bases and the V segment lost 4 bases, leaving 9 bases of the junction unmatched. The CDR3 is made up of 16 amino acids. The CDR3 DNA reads TGTGCCAGCTCACAATACCTGGGACAGCATAATGAAAAACTGTTTTTT. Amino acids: CASSQYLGQHNEKLFF.

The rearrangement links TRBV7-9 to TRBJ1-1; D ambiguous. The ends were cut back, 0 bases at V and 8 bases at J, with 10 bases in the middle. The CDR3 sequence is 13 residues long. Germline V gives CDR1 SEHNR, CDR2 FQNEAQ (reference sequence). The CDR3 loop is CASSLAGRNEAFF. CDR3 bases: TGTGCCAGCAGCTTAGCGGGCCGAAACGAAGCTTTCTTT.

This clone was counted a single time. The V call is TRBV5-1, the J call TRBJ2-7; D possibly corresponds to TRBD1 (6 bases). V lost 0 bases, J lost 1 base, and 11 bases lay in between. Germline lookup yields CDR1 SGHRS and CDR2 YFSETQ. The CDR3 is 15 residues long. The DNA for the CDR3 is TGCGCCAGCAGCTTGGCTGGGGGCGCGTCCTACGAGCAGTACTTC. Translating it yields CASSLAGGASYEQYF. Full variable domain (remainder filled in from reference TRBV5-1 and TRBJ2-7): KAGVTQTPRYLIKTRGQQVTLSCSPISGHRSVSWYQQTPGQGLQFLFEYFSETQRNKGNFPGRFSGRQFSNSRSEMNVSTLELGDSALYLCASSLAGGASYEQYFGPGTRLTVT.

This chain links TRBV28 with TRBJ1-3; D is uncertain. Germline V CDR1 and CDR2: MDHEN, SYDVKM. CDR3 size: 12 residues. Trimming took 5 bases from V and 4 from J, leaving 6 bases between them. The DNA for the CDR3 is TGTGCCAGCAGTCCTCCCGGAAACACCATATATTTT. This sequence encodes CASSPPGNTIYF.

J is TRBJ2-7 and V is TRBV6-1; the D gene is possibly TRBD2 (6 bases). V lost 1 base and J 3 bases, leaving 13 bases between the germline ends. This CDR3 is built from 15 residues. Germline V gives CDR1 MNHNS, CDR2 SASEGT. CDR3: CASSEVGGQLYEQYF. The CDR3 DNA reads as TGTGCCAGCAGTGAAGTCGGAGGGCAGCTCTACGAGCAGTACTTC.

In nucleotides, the CDR3 is TGTGCCAGCAGATCCACAGGGTTCGGCAATCAGCCCCAGCATTTT. It specifies CASRSTGFGNQPQHF. J is TRBJ1-5 and V is TRBV6-5; D is possibly TRBD1 (6 bases). The CDR3 is 15 residues long. The V end lost 6 bases, the J end lost 2 bases, and 14 bases lay between the germline ends. In germline, CDR1 is MNHEY, CDR2 SVGAGI.

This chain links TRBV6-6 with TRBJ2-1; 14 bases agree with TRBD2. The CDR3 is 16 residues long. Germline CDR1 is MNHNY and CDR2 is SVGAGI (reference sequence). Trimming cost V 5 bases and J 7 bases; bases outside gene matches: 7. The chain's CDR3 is CASSKPTSGGGNEQFF. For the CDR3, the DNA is TGTGCCAGCAGTAAACCGACTAGCGGGGGGGGTAATGAGCAGTTCTTC.

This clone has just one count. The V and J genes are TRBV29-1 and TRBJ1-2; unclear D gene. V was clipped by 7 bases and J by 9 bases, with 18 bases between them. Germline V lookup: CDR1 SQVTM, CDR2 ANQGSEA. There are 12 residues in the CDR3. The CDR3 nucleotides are TGCAGCGCCGGAGACCAAACCCGCAGCTACACCTTC. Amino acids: CSAGDQTRSYTF.

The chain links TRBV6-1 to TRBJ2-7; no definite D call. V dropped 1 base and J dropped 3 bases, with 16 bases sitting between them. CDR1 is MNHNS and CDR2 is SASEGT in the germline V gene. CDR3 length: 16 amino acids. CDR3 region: CASSEVYEVPFYEQYF. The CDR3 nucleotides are TGTGCCAGCAGTGAAGTTTATGAGGTCCCATTCTACGAGCAGTACTTC.